This TCR beta chain was recorded in a study of blood T cell repertoires in COVID-19. Original analysis: Estimation of nucleated cell counts was performed using reference gene primer amplification. The protocol was immunoSEQ multiplex PCR, while the TCRdb copy is restricted to in-frame clones and leaves out a portion. For V, J and clone size, that table is used; D and trimming come from the DNA. The sample consists of about 130,000 clones, 70% to 80% of them appearing once. The CDR3 length is 15 residues. V was shortened by 6 bases and J by 0 bases, with 15 bases between the two germline ends. Germline CDR1 and CDR2: SGHTA and FQGNSA.

The TCR sequence derives from a man aged 55 to 70 who had recovered from COVID-19. The chain recombines TRBV7-2 with TRBJ2-7; possible D gene TRBD2, 6 bases. What was sequenced was peripheral blood. CDR3 sequence reads: CASRPALGGSYEQYF. Here the CDR3 DNA reads TGTGCCAGCAGACCTGCACTGGGGGGCTCCTACGAGCAGTACTTC.